A selection of T cell receptor beta chains follows, all from one sample in a study of T cells in Graves' hyperthyroidism and ophthalmopathy. TCRdb reprocessed the multiplex PCR reads via MiXCR and lists one record per CDR3 protein. Of some 560,000 distinct CDR3 sequences in the sample, less than 20% are singletons; the top ten hold roughly 7.3%. Sequenced: blood. The receptors were gathered from a woman under 40 with Graves' hyperthyroidism. CDR3s include the opening cysteine and the closing phenylalanine or tryptophan. D genes are given only for firm matches. Clone size appears in some rows only: once, few, many, or a class for an expanded clone.

v_call	j_call	clone_size	d_call	cdr3_aa	cdr3_nt
TRBV20-1	TRBJ2-7	many	TRBD1	CSGGDSWYEQYF	TGCAGTGGTGGGGACAGTTGGTACGAGCAGTACTTC
TRBV7-2	TRBJ2-5	many	TRBD2	CASSVGLASGETQYF	TGTGCCAGCAGCGTCGGACTAGCGAGTGGTGAGACCCAGTACTTC
TRBV18	TRBJ1-2	few	.	CASSPPGGAYGYTF	TGTGCCAGCTCACCACCCGGCGGAGCTTATGGCTACACCTTC
TRBV24-1	TRBJ2-2	few	.	CATSDLYGSANTGELFF	TGTGCCACCAGTGATTTGTATGGAAGCGCGAACACCGGGGAGCTGTTTTTT
TRBV28	TRBJ2-5	many	.	CASSLGQTNQETQYF	TGTGCCAGCAGTTTAGGCCAGACCAACCAAGAGACCCAGTACTTC
TRBV7-3	TRBJ2-3	many	.	CASSFGRVADTQYF	TGTGCCAGCAGCTTCGGGCGTGTGGCAGATACGCAGTATTTT
TRBV29-1	TRBJ2-3	many	.	CSVEDVVWEDTQYF	TGCAGCGTTGAAGACGTCGTGTGGGAAGATACGCAGTATTTT
TRBV28	TRBJ1-5	many	TRBD1	CASSKGTGYSNQPQHF	TGTGCCAGCAGTAAAGGGACAGGGTATAGCAATCAGCCCCAGCATTTT
TRBV7-2	TRBJ2-7	.	.	CASSPSAAGSYEQYF	TGTGCCAGCAGTCCCTCAGCTGCTGGCTCCTACGAGCAGTACTTC
TRBV29-1	TRBJ2-5	.	TRBD2	CSVARVSGSETQYF	TGCAGCGTTGCGAGGGTTAGCGGGAGTGAGACCCAGTACTTC
TRBV2	TRBJ2-2	once	TRBD1	CASTGTVRSTGELFF	TGTGCCAGCACCGGGACAGTCAGAAGCACCGGGGAGCTGTTTTTT
TRBV4-3	TRBJ2-1	many	.	CASSQDPGSWSDNEQFF	TGCGCCAGCAGCCAAGATCCGGGTTCATGGTCTGACAATGAGCAGTTCTTC
TRBV5-6	TRBJ2-7	many	.	CASSPGRTSYEQYF	TGTGCCAGCAGTCCCGGTCGCACCTCCTACGAGCAGTACTTC
TRBV2	TRBJ2-3	many	.	CASSESPSHSLDTQYF	TGTGCCAGCAGTGAATCACCGAGCCATAGTCTAGATACGCAGTATTTT
TRBV4-3	TRBJ2-2	few	.	CASSQDITSYTNTGELFF	TGCGCCAGCAGCCAAGATATCACTAGCTATACGAACACCGGGGAGCTGTTTTTT
TRBV29-1	TRBJ2-3	many	TRBD2	CSVVTSGSTDTQYF	TGCAGCGTTGTCACTAGCGGTAGCACAGATACGCAGTATTTT
TRBV19	TRBJ1-5	many	TRBD1	CASSIVARGNQPQHF	TGTGCCAGTAGTATCGTTGCCAGGGGGAATCAGCCCCAGCATTTT
TRBV28	TRBJ2-7	many	.	CASSQYGYEQYF	TGTGCCAGCAGTCAGTACGGGTACGAGCAGTACTTC
TRBV12-5	TRBJ2-4	many	TRBD1	CASGLGQGFDIQYF	TGTGCTAGTGGTTTGGGACAGGGATTCGACATTCAGTACTTC
TRBV4-1	TRBJ2-1	many	TRBD2	CASSQSRLAKNEQFF	TGCGCCAGCAGCCAATCTAGACTAGCGAAGAATGAGCAGTTCTTC
TRBV7-2	TRBJ2-6	few	.	CASSLAIGGSGANVLTF	TGTGCCAGCAGCTTAGCCATTGGGGGGTCCGGGGCCAACGTCCTGACTTTC
TRBV12-3/TRBV12-4	TRBJ2-7	.	TRBD2	CASSLAGIVHEQYF	TGTGCCAGCAGTCTAGCGGGAATCGTCCACGAGCAGTACTTC
TRBV28	TRBJ2-1	few	.	CASSLAGAGTYNEQFF	TGTGCCAGCAGTTTAGCCGGCGCGGGGACGTACAATGAGCAGTTCTTC
TRBV15	TRBJ2-7	many	TRBD2	CATSRAGRAYEQYF	TGTGCCACCAGCAGAGCTGGGAGGGCTTACGAGCAGTACTTC
TRBV3-1	TRBJ1-5	many	.	CASSQDRTEPNQPQHF	TGTGCCAGCAGCCAAGATAGGACAGAACCCAATCAGCCCCAGCATTTT
TRBV18	TRBJ1-1	few	TRBD1	CASSPDRGRLNTEAFF	TGTGCCAGCTCCCCTGACAGGGGGCGCCTGAACACTGAAGCTTTCTTT
TRBV6-2/TRBV6-3	TRBJ2-1	many	.	CASHGGGGGEQFF	TGTGCCAGCCACGGAGGGGGAGGAGGTGAGCAGTTCTTC
TRBV28	TRBJ1-2	few	.	CASSLGSAYYGYTF	TGTGCCAGCAGTTTAGGGTCAGCTTACTATGGCTACACCTTC
TRBV20-1	TRBJ1-1	many	TRBD1	CSASVSATGGSAFF	TGCAGTGCTAGCGTGTCGGCAACAGGGGGGTCAGCTTTCTTT
TRBV2	TRBJ2-7	many	TRBD1	CASSESRAGTGGLEEQYF	TGTGCCAGCAGTGAGTCCCGCGCCGGGACAGGGGGCTTAGAGGAGCAGTACTTC
TRBV11-2	TRBJ2-3	many	TRBD1	CASSSRTGVADTQYF	TGTGCCAGCAGCTCCAGGACAGGGGTTGCTGATACGCAGTATTTT
TRBV7-3	TRBJ2-3	many	.	CASSLYAGPTDTQYF	TGTGCCAGCAGCTTATATGCCGGACCCACAGATACGCAGTATTTT
TRBV28	TRBJ2-7	few	TRBD2	CASSFAGGMNEQYF	TGTGCCAGCAGTTTCGCGGGAGGAATGAACGAGCAGTACTTC
TRBV19	TRBJ2-1	.	.	CVSMGEVRAEQFF	TGTGTCAGTATGGGTGAGGTTAGGGCTGAGCAGTTCTTC
TRBV19	TRBJ1-2	few	TRBD1	CASSPAGQGHYGYTF	TGTGCCAGTAGTCCGGCGGGACAGGGTCATTATGGCTACACCTTC
TRBV5-6	TRBJ2-7	once	TRBD2	CASSPGTSFAYEQYF	TGTGCCAGCAGCCCCGGGACTAGCTTCGCCTACGAGCAGTACTTC
TRBV30	TRBJ2-3	.	TRBD2	CAWSVRLAGGGSTDTQYF	TGTGCCTGGAGTGTACGACTAGCGGGAGGAGGGTCCACAGATACGCAGTATTTT
TRBV7-2	TRBJ2-1	many	.	CASSLGPGAYNEQFF	TGTGCCAGCAGCCTCGGGCCCGGGGCTTACAATGAGCAGTTCTTC
TRBV28	TRBJ2-2	many	TRBD2	CASSYGAGAEGGELFF	TGTGCCAGCAGTTACGGAGCGGGAGCCGAGGGCGGGGAGCTGTTTTTT
TRBV20-1	TRBJ2-1	many	TRBD2	CSARDGGTSYNEQFF	TGCAGTGCTAGAGATGGTGGGACTAGCTACAATGAGCAGTTCTTC
TRBV12-3/TRBV12-4	TRBJ2-2	few	.	CASRPPGVRDTGELFF	TGTGCCAGCAGGCCGCCAGGGGTAAGGGACACCGGGGAGCTGTTTTTT
TRBV19	TRBJ2-7	few	TRBD1	CASSYAGQGHLQQYF	TGTGCCAGTAGTTATGCCGGACAGGGCCATCTTCAGCAGTACTTC
TRBV29-1	TRBJ2-1	once	TRBD1	CSLRRQGTLTYKQFF	TGCAGCTTACGAAGACAGGGCACCCTCACATATAAGCAGTTCTTC
TRBV7-3	TRBJ1-3	.	TRBD1	CASSQGGQGRNTIYF	TGTGCCAGCAGTCAAGGGGGACAGGGACGAAACACCATATATTTT
TRBV30	TRBJ2-7	few	TRBD2	CAWNSGRAAPSYEQYF	TGTGCCTGGAATAGCGGGAGGGCCGCGCCTTCCTACGAGCAGTACTTC